The 12 T cell receptor beta chains below were found in one sample sequenced in a study of blood T cells in healthy people across ages (dated by TCRdb to between 2015 and 2017). The library relied on 5' RACE. This sample was sequenced with an Illumina HiSeq 2500. A second about 7 to 11 cycle PCR used a sample-barcoded 5' primer and a J-beta primer mix. In-frame beta chains were kept once TCRdb had trimmed the public reads at Q25 with fastp and called clones with MiXCR. Rows matching on CDR3 protein sequence are summarized as one entry with the most common DNA and genes. A total of some 900,000 distinct CDR3 sequences appear in this sample, 48% of them only once. Roughly 12% of the sample is taken by the ten largest. The sequencing input was blood. These receptors all stem from a man aged 25-45 years in good health.

The J gene is TRBJ2-7, the V gene TRBV7-2; D gene uncertain. The CDR3 sequence is 14 residues long. The V gene lost 2 bases and the J gene lost 3 bases, with 11 bases spanning the gap. Germline loops: CDR1 SGHTA, CDR2 FQGNSA. The CDR3 here is CASSLSATYYEQYF. In nucleotides, the CDR3 is TGTGCCAGCAGCTTATCGGCGACCTACTACGAGCAGTACTTC.

This chain joins TRBV29-1 and TRBJ2-6, with D unresolved. The ends were cut back, 6 bases at V and 0 bases at J, with 6 bases in the middle. The CDR3 sequence is 13 residues long. Per germline, CDR1 SQVTM and CDR2 ANQGSEA. CDR3 protein: CSVWDSGANVLTF. CDR3 nucleotide sequence: TGCAGCGTGTGGGACTCTGGGGCCAACGTCCTGACTTTC. Using reference TRBV29-1 and TRBJ2-6 for the parts outside the CDR3, the full variable domain is SAVISQKPSRDICQRGTSLTIQCQVDSQVTMMFWYRQQPGQSLTLIATANQGSEATYESGFVIDKFPISRPNLTFSTLTVSNMSPEDSSIYLCSVWDSGANVLTFGAGSRLTVL.

The rearrangement links TRBV3-1 to TRBJ1-2, with 10 bases matching TRBD1. V dropped 4 bases and J dropped 4; count of bases not matched to a gene: 6. The CDR3 runs to 15 residues. Looked up from germline, CDR1 is LGHDT and CDR2 is YNNKEL (reference sequence). In DNA form, the CDR3 reads TGTGCCAGCAGCCCCGGGACAGGGGAAGTCTATGGCTACACCTTC. Translating it yields CASSPGTGEVYGYTF.

This clonotype was counted a few times. The chain links TRBV9 to TRBJ2-1, with a tentative D call TRBD2 (6 bases). Between the trimmed V and J ends, which lost 3 bases and 9 bases, there was a span of 19 bases. CDR1 is SGDLS and CDR2 is YYNGEE in the germline V gene. The CDR3 has 15 amino acids. CDR3 protein: CASSAYTGGNSEQFF. As DNA, the CDR3 is TGTGCCAGCAGCGCCTATACCGGGGGAAACAGTGAGCAGTTCTTC.

This clonotype showed up just a few times. This sequence joins TRBV27 and TRBJ2-3, with D unclear. Germline CDR1 MNHEY, CDR2 SMNVEV (reference sequence). V gave up 4 bases and J gave up 2 bases, with 13 bases separating them. The CDR3 consists of 15 residues. The CDR3 DNA reads as TGTGCCAGCAGTTCCGCAATCTTAGACACAGATACGCAGTATTTT. Translated: CASSSAILDTDTQYF.

V gene TRBV6-1 combines with J gene TRBJ1-6; the D gene is possibly TRBD1 (5 bases). This CDR3 is built from 17 residues. CDR1 and CDR2 (germline): MNHNS, SASEGT. Trimming took off 6 bases at V and 1 base at J, with 16 bases between the two ends. CDR3 sequence: CASSSDQGRSYNSPLHF. CDR3 nucleotides: TGTGCCAGCAGCTCAGACCAGGGAAGGTCCTATAATTCACCCCTCCACTTT.

The J gene is TRBJ2-7, the V gene TRBV28, with a weak D call TRBD1 (6 bases). The CDR3 totals 15 residues. V was clipped by 4 bases and J by 0 bases, with 13 bases between them. Germline V gives CDR1 MDHEN, CDR2 SYDVKM. The DNA of the CDR3 is TGTGCCAGCAGTTCAGGGACACAGAGCTCCTACGAGCAGTACTTC. As protein: CASSSGTQSSYEQYF.

In DNA form, the CDR3 reads TGCAGTGCTAGAGATCCTTGGGGGGGAGGAAATACGCAGTATTTT. Translating it yields CSARDPWGGGNTQYF. The chain uses TRBV20-1 and TRBJ2-3; 7 bases line up with TRBD2. The CDR3 covers 15 residues. Germline V gene lookup returns CDR1 DFQATT and CDR2 SNEGSKA (reference sequence). V dropped 0 bases and J dropped 7; count of bases not matched to a gene: 10.

The gene calls are TRBV7-8 and TRBJ2-3; D possibly corresponds to TRBD2 (5 bases). The length of the CDR3 is 15 residues. CDR1 and CDR2 from the germline V gene are SGHVS and FQNEAQ. Trimming pared 5 bases from V and 1 base from J, leaving 13 bases between. The CDR3 loop is CASSRTGSGTDTQYF. CDR3 DNA sequence: TGTGCCAGCAGCCGTACGGGGTCGGGCACAGATACGCAGTATTTT. The entire variable domain, with the rest obtained from reference TRBV7-8 and TRBJ2-3, is as follows: GAGVSQSPRYKVAKRGQDVALRCDPISGHVSLFWYQQALGQGPEFLTYFQNEAQLDKSGLPSDRFFAERPEGSVSTLKIQRTQQEDSAVYLCASSRTGSGTDTQYFGPGTRLTVL.

This clonotype was picked up many times. The chain links TRBV7-9 to TRBJ2-1, with 8 bases identical to TRBD1. V lost 5 bases, J lost 2 bases, and 11 bases stayed unmatched. Germline V gene sequence: CDR1 SEHNR, CDR2 FQNEAQ (reference sequence). The CDR3 consists of 17 residues. The CDR3 DNA is TGTGCCAGCAGCCCCTCCCAGGACAGGGAAGCCTACAATGAGCAGTTCTTC. It yields the protein CASSPSQDREAYNEQFF.

The chain recombines TRBV7-2 with TRBJ2-3, with 13 bases aligning to TRBD2. The CDR3 extends over 17 amino acids. Germline trimming cut 5 bases from V and 0 bases from J; bases unmatched to any gene: 5. CDR1 and CDR2 from the germline V gene are SGHTA and FQGNSA. The chain's CDR3 is CASSTRLAGGSTDTQYF. Here the CDR3 DNA reads TGTGCCAGCAGCACCCGACTAGCGGGGGGTAGCACAGATACGCAGTATTTT.

This sequence joins TRBV6-6 and TRBJ1-2; D is ambiguous. Germline values: CDR1 MNHNY, CDR2 SVGAGI (reference sequence). The length of the CDR3 is 15 residues. The germline V and J ends were trimmed by 6 bases and 5 bases, with 19 bases remaining between them. CDR3 region: CASRLTVGEGYGYTF. The CDR3 bases are TGTGCCAGCAGACTTACTGTCGGGGAAGGGTATGGCTACACCTTC.